One T cell receptor (beta chain) is described in this entry. These data originate in a study of blood T cell repertoires in COVID-19. About the study: The United States, Italy and Spain supplied acute and convalescent COVID-19 samples. In each case, the material was cDNA or gDNA derived from T cells, B-cell-depleted T cells, or PBMCs.

Seattle-derived patients entered the study during active infection and were followed longitudinally. In the authors' workflow: Estimation of nucleated cell counts was performed using reference gene primer amplification. TCRdb keeps only in-frame clones here, not all; method: immunoSEQ multiplex PCR. That table is the source of V, J and clone size, and D and trimming were worked out from the DNA. The repertoire consists of about 370,000 clones, with 89% occurring once and the leading ten covering about 3%. The trim removed 1 base at V and 0 bases at J, leaving 11 bases unmatched. From germline, CDR1 is SGHRS and CDR2 YFSETQ. The CDR3 runs 20 residues.

Material for sequencing was peripheral blood. The chain combines TRBV5-1 with TRBJ2-1, with TRBD2 identical over 12 bases. The TCR comes from a woman aged 30 to 39 with COVID-19, enrolled during active disease. The CDR3: CASSLILAGGPHSSYNEQFF. CDR3 bases: TGCGCCAGCAGCTTGATCCTAGCGGGGGGGCCTCATAGCTCCTACAATGAGCAGTTCTTC.